Below are 27 T cell receptor beta chains sequenced from a single sample in a study of regulatory T cells (dated by TCRdb to about 2018). Study-level results and caveats: Conventional CD4+ T cells from CD3G-deficient patients were enriched for hydrophobic residues at CDR3 positions 6 and 7, suggesting more self-reactive specificities.

The library was made by the immunoSEQ multiplex PCR assay. In the multiplex PCR, 52 forward TRBV primers and 13 reverse TRBJ primers were used, and assay-based and computational corrections were applied for amplification bias. TCRdb carries this immuneACCESS record with in-frame sequences only. Its versions omit some clonotypes, under half of them owing to an unresolved V gene in the studies checked, with the rest unexplained. In this sample the table shows about 32,000 clones, around nine tenths of which occur a single time. Clones ranked in the top ten supply about 2.5% of the sample. The antigens for these receptors are not known. What was sequenced was conventional CD4+ T cells sorted from blood. All receptors derive from a person aged 18 to 30 with CD3G deficiency.

The rearrangement links TRBV5-1 to TRBJ2-6; D call uncertain. With 4 bases removed from V and 3 bases from J, the gap between germline ends came to 5 bases. Germline V gives CDR1 SGHRS, CDR2 YFSETQ. The CDR3 totals 13 residues. The CDR3 nucleotides are TGCGCCAGCAGCCCTTTTGGGGCCAACGTCCTGACTTTC. Its protein product is CASSPFGANVLTF.

CDR3 coding DNA: TGCGCCAGCACCCGAGAACGGTATAGCAATCAGCCCCAGCATTTT. Translation gives CASTRERYSNQPQHF. The rearrangement links TRBV4-3 to TRBJ1-5; D not resolved. The CDR3 consists of 15 residues. Trimming took 7 bases from V and 0 from J, leaving 13 bases between them. CDR1 and CDR2 (germline): LGHNA, YSLEER.

The chain employs TRBV10-2 and TRBJ2-5, with 8 bases identical to TRBD2. The end of the DNA aligns better with TRBJ2-7, so the J call may be wrong. In germline, CDR1 is WSHSY, CDR2 SAAADI. The length of the CDR3 is 12 residues. This CDR3 is CASSSGSYEQYF. In nucleotides, the CDR3 is TGCGCCAGCAGTAGCGGGAGCTACGAGCAGTACTTC.

The J gene is TRBJ2-2, the V gene TRBV18; D remains unclear. The CDR3 totals 15 residues. Germline loops: CDR1 KGHSH, CDR2 LQKENI. V dropped 4 bases and J dropped 7 bases, with 16 bases sitting between them. The CDR3 bases are TGTGCCAGCTCACTCTATACACCCTTGGACGGGGAGCTGTTTTTT. Residues: CASSLYTPLDGELFF.

About this clone: Within the sample, other DNA sequences also encode this same CDR3. This chain connects TRBV6-1 to TRBJ2-7; TRBD2 might be the D (5 bases). V was pared by 3 bases and J by 1 base, with 7 bases between. The V gene's germline CDR1 is MNHNS and CDR2 SASEGT. This CDR3 has 13 residues. The CDR3, as DNA: TGTGCCAGCAGTGACCCGGGGTCCTACGAGCAGTACTTC. It is translated as CASSDPGSYEQYF.

The V and J genes are TRBV18 and TRBJ2-5; D is ambiguous. With 3 bases removed from V and 4 bases from J, the gap between germline ends came to 12 bases. The CDR3 covers 14 residues. CDR1 is KGHSH and CDR2 is LQKENI in the germline V gene. CDR3 amino acids: CASSPSKPPETQYF. The CDR3 DNA follows: TGTGCCAGCTCACCCAGTAAACCCCCAGAGACCCAGTACTTC.

The CDR3: CASSRPGRMGNQPQHF. The DNA for the CDR3 is TGTGCCAGCAGTCGTCCCGGGAGGATGGGCAATCAGCCCCAGCATTTT. The chain joins TRBV28 to TRBJ1-5; D ambiguous. Between the trimmed V and J ends, which lost 5 bases and 2 bases, there was a span of 16 bases. The CDR3 extends over 16 amino acids. Germline CDR1 is MDHEN and CDR2 is SYDVKM.

This clone came up once. This sequence joins TRBV5-8 and TRBJ1-5; D is unresolved. Deletions cut 1 base from V and 2 bases from J, with 4 bases between. The germline V gene encodes CDR1 SGHTS and CDR2 YDEGEE. The CDR3 is made up of 13 amino acids. CDR3 nucleotide sequence: TGTGCCAGCAGCTTGAGGGGCAATCAGCCCCAGCATTTT. The encoded protein is CASSLRGNQPQHF.

This sequence joins TRBV19 and TRBJ1-5; weak D call: TRBD1 (6 bases). The CDR3 sequence is 16 residues long. The germline CDR1 and CDR2 sequences are LNHDA and SQIVND (reference sequence). Trimming left V 3 bases short and J 0 bases short, with 12 bases between. Here the CDR3 DNA reads TGTGCCAGTAGTATTTCTGGGGGCCATAGCAATCAGCCCCAGCATTTT. Its protein product is CASSISGGHSNQPQHF.

The CDR3 loop reads CASSETVGNTEAFF. CDR3 sequence (DNA): TGCGCCAGCAGCGAGACAGTGGGGAACACTGAAGCTTTCTTT. V and J are TRBV5-1 and TRBJ1-1, with D maybe TRBD1 (5 bases). Germline-derived CDR1 and CDR2 are SGHRS and YFSETQ. The V and J ends lost 4 bases and 1 base respectively, with 11 bases between them. The CDR3 is 14 amino acids.

The chain links TRBV5-1 to TRBJ2-1; TRBD2 matches at 11 bases. Germline V gene sequence: CDR1 SGHRS, CDR2 YFSETQ. This CDR3 is 19 amino acids long. The trim removed 1 base at V and 1 base at J, leaving 10 bases unmatched. For the CDR3, the DNA is TGCGCCAGCAGCTTGACTAGCGGGGGCACCGGAACATCCTACAATGAGCAGTTCTTC. Its translation: CASSLTSGGTGTSYNEQFF.

This chain joins TRBV19 and TRBJ2-4, with 7 bases matching TRBD2. Germline V gives CDR1 LNHDA, CDR2 SQIVND (reference sequence). V was pared by 3 bases and J by 7 bases, with 6 bases of the junction left unmatched. The CDR3 is made up of 14 amino acids. The CDR3 nucleotides read TGTGCCAGTAGTATGGGAGGGGCCAGTAACATTCAGTACTTC. Its translation: CASSMGGASNIQYF.

This clone was detected only once. J is TRBJ2-7 and V is TRBV6-1; 8 bases agree with TRBD2. The V segment lost 1 base and the J segment 3 bases; nucleotides outside the gene matches: 5. The CDR3 consists of 15 residues. The germline CDR1 and CDR2 sequences are MNHNS and SASEGT. CDR3 sequence reads: CASSEGGAGGYEQYF. CDR3 DNA: TGTGCCAGCAGTGAAGGAGGGGCGGGAGGCTACGAGCAGTACTTC.

The chain recombines TRBV28 with TRBJ2-7, with TRBD1 as a possible D gene (7 bases). There are 14 residues in the CDR3. Germline assignment: CDR1 MDHEN and CDR2 SYDVKM. Deletions cut 6 bases from V and 5 bases from J, with 17 bases between. The CDR3 spells CASSRQGGMDEQYF. In DNA form, the CDR3 reads TGTGCCAGCAGCCGCCAGGGGGGCATGGACGAGCAGTACTTC.

The V call is TRBV28, the J call TRBJ1-2; D ambiguous. This CDR3 contains 15 residues. Per the germline V gene, CDR1 is MDHEN and CDR2 is SYDVKM. The germline V and J ends were trimmed by 7 bases and 4 bases, with 19 bases remaining between them. CDR3 DNA sequence: TGTGCCAGCAATAGAAACCCCCTGAGGAGCTATGGCTACACCTTC. Translating gives CASNRNPLRSYGYTF.

The DNA for the CDR3 is TGTGCCACCTCATCAACCGGTCCAAGGGACAGGCTAGCCAAAAACATTCAGTACTTC. This codes for CATSSTGPRDRLAKNIQYF. The rearrangement joins TRBV28 to TRBJ2-4; 8 bases align to TRBD1. After removal of 10 bases from V and 0 bases from J, the junction contained 20 bases not matched to a gene. CDR1 and CDR2 (germline): MDHEN, SYDVKM. The CDR3 spans 19 residues.

This chain joins TRBV28 and TRBJ2-7; TRBD2 matches 14 bases. V was clipped by 4 bases and J by 7 bases; unmatched bases: 9. Germline V CDR1 and CDR2: MDHEN, SYDVKM. The CDR3 contains 16 residues. CDR3 nucleotides: TGTGCCAGCAGTTCCTCCGGGACTAGCGGGAGAAGGGAGCAGTACTTC. As protein: CASSSSGTSGRREQYF.

The chain links TRBV28 to TRBJ2-7; 9 nucleotides agree with TRBD2. The junction had 10 bases not matched to a gene; V was cut back by 4 bases and J by 3 bases. In germline, CDR1 is MDHEN, CDR2 SYDVKM. This CDR3 comprises 16 residues. The CDR3 DNA reads TGTGCCAGCAGTTCCCCTCGGCGGGAGGGAGACTACGAGCAGTACTTC. As protein: CASSSPRREGDYEQYF. The full variable domain, with the rest looked up from reference TRBV28 and TRBJ2-7, is DVKVTQSSRYLVKRTGEKVFLECVQDMDHENMFWYRQDPGLGLRLIYFSYDVKMKEKGDIPEGYSVSREKKERFSLILESASTNQTSMYLCASSSPRREGDYEQYFGPGTRLTVT.

This clone was counted a single time. The chain couples TRBV23-1 to TRBJ1-1, with a weak D call TRBD1 (5 bases). TRBV23-1 is flagged as an ORF with uncertain function. This CDR3 is built from 17 residues. The V end was cut by 0 bases, the J end by 7 bases, with 21 bases between. The CDR3 DNA follows: TGCGCCAGCAGTCAATCGAACCCCACTGGGGGGGAAAATGAAGCTTTCTTT. Its translation is CASSQSNPTGGENEAFF.

This clone was counted a single time. In DNA form, the CDR3 reads TGTGCCAGCAGTCCGGGACAGGGGATTGCCTACGAGCAGTACTTC. Amino acids: CASSPGQGIAYEQYF. The chain employs TRBV6-1 and TRBJ2-5, with 10 bases that match TRBD1. Gene TRBJ2-7 matches the end of the DNA better, so the J call may be wrong. Germline V gene data show CDR1 as MNHNS and CDR2 as SASEGT. The CDR3 has 15 residues.

This clone appeared once. The rearrangement uses TRBV28 and TRBJ2-1; weak D call: TRBD1 (6 bases). Germline CDR1 is MDHEN and CDR2 is SYDVKM. The CDR3 loop spans 13 amino acids. V lost 2 bases and J 4 bases, leaving 6 bases between the germline ends. Written as DNA, the CDR3 is TGTGCCAGCAGTTTAGACAGGTACAATGAGCAGTTCTTC. This sequence encodes CASSLDRYNEQFF.

CDR3 nucleotides: TGCGCCAGCAGCCCCAGAACGGGCATGGTGAACGTCCTGACTTTC. Its translation: CASSPRTGMVNVLTF. V usage is TRBV5-1 and J usage is TRBJ2-6, with D hard to call. Trimming cost V 4 bases and J 10 bases, with 18 bases left between them. The CDR3 contains 15 residues. Germline V gives CDR1 SGHRS, CDR2 YFSETQ.

This clone appeared once. The V call is TRBV6-1, the J call TRBJ1-1, with D tentatively TRBD1 (5 bases). The germline V gene encodes CDR1 MNHNS and CDR2 SASEGT. V lost 9 bases and J lost 4, with 18 bases in between. The length of the CDR3 is 14 residues. CDR3 in DNA: TGTGCCAGTTCACAAGGGGCCTTAAGCACTGAAGCTTTCTTT. Translation: CASSQGALSTEAFF.

V usage is TRBV6-6 and J usage is TRBJ1-4; D is unclear. Germline V lookup: CDR1 MNHNY, CDR2 SVGAGI (reference sequence). V gave up 3 bases and J gave up 4 bases, with 9 bases separating them. The CDR3 has 14 amino acids. The CDR3 nucleotides read TGTGCCAGCAGTTATGGCTGGGGTAATGAAAAACTGTTTTTT. Protein sequence: CASSYGWGNEKLFF.

The gene calls are TRBV28 and TRBJ1-2, with TRBD1 as a possible D gene (5 bases). V lost 5 bases to trimming and J lost 7 bases, with 14 bases between them. Germline CDR1 and CDR2: MDHEN and SYDVKM. The CDR3 covers 13 residues. CDR3 protein: CASSQGSRRGYTF. The CDR3 DNA reads as TGTGCCAGCAGTCAGGGTTCCCGGCGTGGCTACACCTTC.

The chain uses TRBV10-3 and TRBJ1-5; possible D gene TRBD1, 5 bases. The CDR3 is 13 residues long. Trimming shortened V by 1 base and J by 5 bases, and 6 bases separated the two germline ends. Germline CDR1 ENHRY, CDR2 SYGVKD. The CDR3 region is CAISEFRDQPQHF. The CDR3 DNA follows: TGTGCCATCAGTGAGTTCAGGGATCAGCCCCAGCATTTT.

The rearrangement links TRBV7-9 to TRBJ2-1; 10 bases align to TRBD2. The CDR3 contains 15 residues. V shed 4 bases and J 7 bases; nucleotides not matched to a gene: 7. Germline CDR1 SEHNR, CDR2 FQNEAQ (reference sequence). CDR3 loop: CASSSTSGIENEQFF. CDR3 bases: TGTGCCAGCAGCTCCACTAGCGGGATTGAAAATGAGCAGTTCTTC.